These 8 T cell receptor beta chains share one sample of origin, sequenced in a study of CD8+ T cells in alopecia areata. cDNA prepared by RNA extraction and subsequent reverse transcription served as the template for sequencing. This table comes from immunoSEQ multiplex PCR, and its TCRdb copy is limited to in-frame clones, with some not included. This sample has approximately 210,000 clones, with 45% to 65% found just once. Treatment meaning: oral pan-JAK inhibitor, 5-10 mg twice daily. The sample consisted of CD4+ T cells sorted from blood, taken at week 4, from a patient treated with tofacitinib. These receptors originate from a human donor with alopecia areata.

The chain joins TRBV2 to TRBJ2-7; the D is unclear. CDR1 and CDR2 from the germline V gene are SNHLY and FYNNEI. V gave up 6 bases and J gave up 2 bases, with 11 bases separating them. This CDR3 region has 13 residues. CDR3 DNA sequence: TGTGCCAGCAGGGCGGACGGCACCTACGAGCAGTACTTC. Protein: CASRADGTYEQYF.

This clone has just a few counts. V is TRBV29-1 and J is TRBJ2-1, with 10 bases lining up with TRBD2. Germline V gene data show CDR1 as SQVTM and CDR2 as ANQGSEA. The CDR3 spans 15 residues. The V and J ends lost 6 bases and 1 base, in that order; junction bases with no gene match: 6. The CDR3 region has the DNA TGCAGCGTAGGAGGGACTAGCGATTCCTACAATGAGCAGTTCTTC. Encoded protein: CSVGGTSDSYNEQFF.

The V call is TRBV5-6, the J call TRBJ1-1, with 7 bases lining up with TRBD1. This CDR3 has 14 residues. Trimming cost V 4 bases and J 5 bases; bases outside gene matches: 8. Germline CDR1 reads SGHDT; CDR2 reads YYEEEE. This CDR3 is CASSITGERTEAFF. For the CDR3, the DNA is TGTGCCAGCAGCATCACAGGGGAGAGGACTGAAGCTTTCTTT.

This chain uses TRBV15 with TRBJ1-2; D not certain. In germline, CDR1 is LNHNV, CDR2 YYDKDF (reference sequence). Trimming took 8 bases from V and 3 from J, leaving 10 bases between them. There are 12 residues in the CDR3. CDR3 sequence reads: CATGTRDYGYTF. The CDR3 bases are TGTGCCACCGGCACTAGGGACTATGGCTACACCTTC.

The chain has TRBV5-4 and TRBJ2-3; 8 bases are a match to TRBD2. Germline V lookup: CDR1 SGHNT, CDR2 YYREEE (reference sequence). The CDR3 runs 16 residues. The V gene end was trimmed by 1 base and the J gene end by 5 bases; junction bases not matched to a gene: 9. The DNA for the CDR3 is TGTGCCAGCAGCTTGCCTTTGCCGGGGGGGCGAGATACGCAGTATTTT. Encoded protein: CASSLPLPGGRDTQYF.

The chain recombines TRBV30 with TRBJ1-2; possible D gene TRBD1, 5 bases. Germline V CDR1 and CDR2: GTSNPN, SVGIG (reference sequence). This CDR3 spans 15 amino acids. The V end lost 0 bases, the J end lost 7 bases, and 18 bases lay between the germline ends. CDR3 sequence: CAWSVRGRVGRGYTF. The CDR3 DNA sequence: TGTGCCTGGAGTGTACGGGGCAGGGTGGGACGTGGCTACACCTTC.

The V and J genes are TRBV20-1 and TRBJ1-1, with D uncertain. This CDR3 is built from 11 residues. Germline V gene lookup returns CDR1 DFQATT and CDR2 SNEGSKA (reference sequence). Trimming took off 2 bases at V and 2 bases at J, with 3 bases between the two ends. The CDR3 sequence: CSARQNTEAFF. DNA for the CDR3: TGCAGTGCTAGACAAAACACTGAAGCTTTCTTT.

CDR3 sequence reads: CASSGLDRASMNTEAFF. CDR3 DNA sequence: TGTGCCAGCAGTGGTCTCGACAGGGCGTCCATGAACACTGAAGCTTTCTTT. This chain links TRBV28 with TRBJ1-1, with 7 bases matching TRBD1. V lost 5 bases and J lost 0; bases outside the gene matches: 12. Germline CDR1 MDHEN, CDR2 SYDVKM. The CDR3 contains 17 residues.